Reported below is one T cell receptor (beta chain). Its antigen is unknown. There are no base qualities to consult, and no much larger clone falls within one base. TCR alpha and beta CDR3 regions were amplified with the iRepertoire nested amplicon-rescue multiplex PCR (arm-PCR) platform from RNA. The input for one-step reverse transcription and amplification was roughly 95-400 ng of tissue mRNA or PBMC total RNA. After bead purification, a secondary multiplex PCR added Illumina adapters, and libraries were gel-purified between 200 and 400 bp. Demultiplexing relied on internal 6-nucleotide barcodes carried by the libraries. Libraries were sequenced on an Illumina MiSeq with 2x220 or 2x250 nucleotide paired-end reads. From the authors' description of their analysis: FLASH 1.2.11 was used to merge paired reads, and BWA-MEM then aligned the reads to the GRCh37 human genome before TRA and TRB reads were extracted. An IMGT-derived reference of cassette sequences and CDR3 motifs, with pseudogenes included, was used for V and J assignment. Three-frame translation of reads was performed, and productive CDR3s were defined as those with a C...FGXG motif and no stop codons. Clonotypes were defined as unique combinations of V-J cassette pair and CDR3 amino acid sequence. Reads were filtered by Hamming distance, thresholded by each sample's sequence error rate in mapped regions. The public reads were quality trimmed at Q25 with fastp and then assembled into clones with MiXCR by TCRdb, keeping productive beta chains. One record per CDR3 amino acid sequence lists the most common genes and DNA. The V and J calls shown here were made by TCRdb, not taken from the authors' results. In all, the sample holds approximately 11,000 distinct CDR3 sequences, and 26% of those were seen once. 35% to 50% of the sample is taken by the ten largest.

The data were taken from a study of glioma-infiltrating T cells (dated by TCRdb to about 2016). Regarding the study in general: Glioma tissue, non-neoplastic brain tissue and matched peripheral blood mononuclear cells were used as sources from which TCR alpha- and beta-chain repertoires were sequenced. Three low-grade glioma patients, about 8 primary glioblastoma patients, and three non-glioma patients who contributed non-neoplastic brain tissue made up the paired cohort. To measure how far tissue and blood T-cell populations diverged, each tissue-infiltrating repertoire was compared against the peripheral blood repertoire of the same patient.

What the research found in general, with its limitations: Only a very small number of CDR3 sequences turned up in both tissue and blood, a result put down to high CDR3 diversity combined with limited sampling. VJ-independent divergence between tissue and blood was below expectation in non-neoplastic patients but above expectation in all gliomas, especially low-grade gliomas. Group comparisons rested on small numbers: three non-neoplastic, three low-grade glioma and 7 or 8 glioblastoma patients.

The TCR originated in a human donor with low-grade glioma or glioblastoma, undergoing nonglioma brain surgery, or in good health (not recorded which). The sample comprised glioma tissue, nonneoplastic brain tissue, or PBMCs (not recorded which).

CDR3 protein: CASSQGTGNTGELFF. The DNA sequence is given as TGTGCCAGCAGCCAAGGGACAGGGAACACCGGGGAGCTGTTTTTT. Rearrangement joined TRBV3-1 to TRBJ2-2, with 7 middle bases fitting TRBD1. Germline trimming: 1 base from V, 1 base from J; junction bases outside gene matches: 0. The germline V gene (reference sequence) yields LGHDT for CDR1 and YNNKEL for CDR2. The CDR3 covers 15 residues, taking in both the cysteine and the phenylalanine. The retained sequence is limited to the CDR3, 45 bases, with the frame set at the first base.